This T cell receptor (beta chain) derives from a study of shared T cell receptors in the human thymus. Germline V CDR1 and CDR2: MNHEY, SMNVEV (reference sequence). The CDR3 runs 14 residues. Trimming took 0 bases from V and 4 from J, leaving 7 bases between them. Assay: immunoSEQ multiplex PCR; the TCRdb copy retains only in-frame clones and omits some. The table records roughly 410,000 clones, more than 85% of them present only once. In regard to this clone: Other DNA sequences within the sample encode an identical CDR3.

The TCR comes from a human donor. The sequenced material came from thymocytes. The genes are TRBV27 and TRBJ2-1; D not resolved. The CDR3 loop reads CASSLSGSYNEQFF. CDR3 nucleotides: TGTGCCAGCAGTTTATCGGGTAGTTACAATGAGCAGTTCTTC.